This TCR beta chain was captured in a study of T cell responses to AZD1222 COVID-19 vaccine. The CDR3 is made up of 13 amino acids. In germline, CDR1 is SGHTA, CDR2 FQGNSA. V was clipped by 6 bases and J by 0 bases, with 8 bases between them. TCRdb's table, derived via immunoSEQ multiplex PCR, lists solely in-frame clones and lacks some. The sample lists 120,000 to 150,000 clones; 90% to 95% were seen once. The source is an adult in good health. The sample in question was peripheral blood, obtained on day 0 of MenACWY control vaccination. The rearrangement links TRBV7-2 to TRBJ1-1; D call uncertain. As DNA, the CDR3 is TGTGCCAGCAGGGACGAATTGAACACTGAAGCTTTCTTT. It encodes CASRDELNTEAFF.